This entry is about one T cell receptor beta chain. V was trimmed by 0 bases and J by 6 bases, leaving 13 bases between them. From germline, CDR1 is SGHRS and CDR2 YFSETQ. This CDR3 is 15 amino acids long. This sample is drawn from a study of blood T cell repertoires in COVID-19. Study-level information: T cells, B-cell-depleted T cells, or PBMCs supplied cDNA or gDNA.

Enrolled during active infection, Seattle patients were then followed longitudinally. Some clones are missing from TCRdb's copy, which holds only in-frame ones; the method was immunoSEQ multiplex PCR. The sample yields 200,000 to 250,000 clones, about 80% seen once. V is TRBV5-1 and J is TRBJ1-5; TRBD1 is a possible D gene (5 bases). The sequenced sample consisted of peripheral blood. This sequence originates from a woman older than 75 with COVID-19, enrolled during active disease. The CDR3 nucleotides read TGCGCCAGCAGCTTGGACCCCAGGGCTGGTCAGCCCCAGCATTTT. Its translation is CASSLDPRAGQPQHF.